Given below is one TCR beta chain in context. Its antigen remains unidentified. One base away there is no much larger clone; base qualities are not given. Ficoll-Paque density gradient centrifugation was the method used to isolate PBMCs. The sample comes from a study of T-cell memory formation after mild COVID-19 (dated by TCRdb to the early 2020s). Background on the whole study: TCR sequence clusters from the two donors were found to be largely donor specific. Two young, previously healthy adult volunteers made up the cohort, one male and one female. T-cell clones expanding and contracting after mild COVID-19 in a couple of donors were tracked by longitudinal TCRalpha and TCRbeta repertoire sequencing. Here is what the overall study found, with its caveats: Contracting CD4+ clones appeared mostly in the CM and EM memory subsets, whereas CD8+ clones were enriched in EMRA. The detection of some responding clones in pre-infection memory suggests that pre-existing cross-reactive memory T cells joined the SARS-CoV-2 response. Only two mild cases were covered in the study, and larger cohorts including severe cases with pre-infection samples were considered necessary. Clones that contracted from day 15 to 85 showed balanced CD4/CD8 phenotypes, whereas a second wave of clones that expanded from day 15 to 37 leaned towards CD4+. SARS-CoV-2 specificity of the second-wave clones peaking on day 37 was not confirmed.

The run used an Illumina NovaSeq 6000. TCRalpha and TCRbeta cDNA libraries were constructed by 5'RACE with constant-segment primers, with sample barcodes and unique molecular identifiers being introduced. RNA was extracted from every sample with Trizol reagent. The libraries were amplified in two PCR steps, and the second step added a second sample barcode and Illumina TruSeq adapters. Sequencing of libraries was performed on an Illumina NovaSeq with 2 x 150 bp paired-end reads. Under the source paper's analysis protocol: Reads were demultiplexed and collapsed into UMI-guided consensus sequences with migec v1.2.7. Using mixcr v2.1.11, UMI consensuses were aligned to TRA and TRB V and J templates and then assembled into clonotypes. A clonotype was counted as expanded or contracted only if both edgeR and NoisET called the change significant, with noise models trained on biological replicates. For edgeR calls, a false discovery rate-adjusted p below 0.01 and a log2 fold-change threshold of 1 were applied. As an exploratory analysis of dynamics, max-normalized trajectories of the 1000 most abundant clonotypes were examined with PCA combined with hierarchical clustering. The CD4 or CD8 phenotype of responding clones was assigned using the separately sequenced CD4+ and CD8+ repertoires. TCRdb ran its own pipeline on the public reads, namely fastp trimming at Q25 and MiXCR clone calling, and kept in-frame beta chains. Rows with one shared CDR3 protein collapse into an entry with the most common genes and DNA. The V and J calls and clone size come from TCRdb's table, not from the authors' own analysis. The sample table contains more than 250,000 distinct CDR3 sequences; only one count was recorded for 15% to 20% of them. The top ten constitute roughly 20% of the sample.

The CDR3 sequence holds 14 residues, the cysteine and phenylalanine included. CDR3 DNA only is kept here, 42 bases in frame from base 1. CDR1 is given as MNHEY and CDR2 as SVGAGI, both from the germline V gene. V gives up 0 bases and J gives up 6 bases, and the segment between their germline ends measures 9 bases. The origin of this receptor is a man younger than 35 who had mild COVID-19 (a few samples of this study predate the infection). The sample titles of this study are shuffled in the database, so cell type and time point are left out; the donor was told from shared clones. Sequencing was done on a sample of PBMCs or a T cell subset sorted from them (not recorded which). The receptor chain draws on TRBV6-5 and TRBJ1-5, with the D gene call left open. The DNA is TGTGCCAGCAGTTACTCCCCTGTGGGTCAGCCCCAGCATTTT. Its protein reads: CASSYSPVGQPQHF.